This TCR beta chain was recorded in a study of early T cells in non-severe SARS-CoV-2 infection. MiXCR, run by TCRdb on the 5' RACE reads, gives a single entry per CDR3 protein. Seen here are about 39,000 distinct CDR3 sequences, 4.5% to 7% observed once, and the top ten hold roughly 4.5%. In this sample, this clonotype turned up many times. CDR1 is MGHRA and CDR2 is YSYEKL in the germline V gene. This CDR3 has 13 residues. The V gene lost 3 bases and the J gene lost 1 base, with 6 bases spanning the gap. This TCR derives from an adult who was a healthcare worker with PCR-confirmed SARS-CoV-2 infection or an uninfected control (not recorded which). The sample consisted of whole blood, taken at baseline. The rearrangement uses TRBV4-1 and TRBJ1-1; D ambiguous. This chain's CDR3 is CASSHPRNTEAFF. The DNA for the CDR3 is TGCGCCAGCAGCCACCCAAGGAACACTGAAGCTTTCTTT.